By frequency in the sample, the clone carrying this T cell receptor (beta chain) is medium-sized. Its antigen remains unknown. The germline V and J ends were trimmed by 2 bases and 3 bases, with 8 bases remaining between them. This CDR3 is built from 14 residues. The germline V gene has CDR1 SGHTA and CDR2 FQGNSA. TCRdb reprocessed the multiplex PCR reads via MiXCR and lists one record per CDR3 protein. Of around 7,600 distinct CDR3 sequences listed, about four fifths are singletons. These data originate in a study of breast tumors, draining lymph nodes, adjacent tissues. Study-wide points: Tumor repertoires ranked between lymph nodes and nontumor tissue in diversity, with V and J gene preferences. The data were judged consistent with most tumor T cells coming from lymph node and expanding in tumor.

The sample comprised tumor-adjacent breast tissue. This clonotype was obtained from a female donor with breast cancer. Some clones in this sample may be carry-over from other donors' samples. The chain links TRBV7-2 to TRBJ1-3, with a possible D match to TRBD1 (5 bases). The DNA for the CDR3 is TGTGCCAGCAGCTTATTCAGGGATGGAAACACCATATATTTT. Translated, it gives CASSLFRDGNTIYF. The complete variable domain, with remaining parts taken from reference TRBV7-2 and TRBJ1-3, reads GAGVSQSPSNKVTEKGKDVELRCDPISGHTALYWYRQSLGQGLEFLIYFQGNSAPDKSGLPSDRFSAERTGGSVSTLTIQRTQQEDSAVYLCASSLFRDGNTIYFGEGSWLTVV.